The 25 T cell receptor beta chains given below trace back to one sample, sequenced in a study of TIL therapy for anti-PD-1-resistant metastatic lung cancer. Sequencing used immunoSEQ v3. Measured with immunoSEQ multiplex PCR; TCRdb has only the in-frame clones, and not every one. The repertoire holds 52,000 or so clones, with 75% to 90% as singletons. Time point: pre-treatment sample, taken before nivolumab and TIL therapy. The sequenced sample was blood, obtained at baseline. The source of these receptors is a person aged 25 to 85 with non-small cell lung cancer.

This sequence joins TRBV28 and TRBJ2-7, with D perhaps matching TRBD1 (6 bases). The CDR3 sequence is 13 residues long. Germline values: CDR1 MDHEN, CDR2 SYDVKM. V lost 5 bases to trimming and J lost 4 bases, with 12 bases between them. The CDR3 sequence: CASSAPQGYEQYF. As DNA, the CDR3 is TGTGCCAGCAGTGCCCCACAGGGTTACGAGCAGTACTTC.

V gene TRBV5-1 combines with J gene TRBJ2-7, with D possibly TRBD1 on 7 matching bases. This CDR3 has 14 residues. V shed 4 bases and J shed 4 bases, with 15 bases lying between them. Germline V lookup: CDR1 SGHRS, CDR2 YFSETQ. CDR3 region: CASSRGTEDYEQYF. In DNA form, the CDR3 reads TGCGCCAGCAGCCGCGGGACAGAGGATTACGAGCAGTACTTC.

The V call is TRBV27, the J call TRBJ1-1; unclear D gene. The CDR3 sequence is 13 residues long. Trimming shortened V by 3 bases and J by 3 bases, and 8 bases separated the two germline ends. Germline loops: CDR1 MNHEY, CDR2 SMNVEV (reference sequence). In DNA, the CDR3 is TGTGCCAGCAGTTTTCCCGGGGACACTGAAGCTTTCTTT. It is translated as CASSFPGDTEAFF.

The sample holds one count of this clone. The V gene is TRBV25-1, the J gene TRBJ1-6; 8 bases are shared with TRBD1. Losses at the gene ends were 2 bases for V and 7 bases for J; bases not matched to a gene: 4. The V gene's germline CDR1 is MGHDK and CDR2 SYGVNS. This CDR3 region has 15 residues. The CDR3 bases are TGTGCCAGCAGTGAAAGTAGGACAGGGAATTCACCCCTCCACTTT. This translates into CASSESRTGNSPLHF. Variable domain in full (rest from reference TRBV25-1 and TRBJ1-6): EADIYQTPRYLVIGTGKKITLECSQTMGHDKMYWYQQDPGMELHLIHYSYGVNSTEKGDLSSESTVSRIRTEHFPLTLESARPSHTSQYLCASSESRTGNSPLHFGNGTRLTVT.

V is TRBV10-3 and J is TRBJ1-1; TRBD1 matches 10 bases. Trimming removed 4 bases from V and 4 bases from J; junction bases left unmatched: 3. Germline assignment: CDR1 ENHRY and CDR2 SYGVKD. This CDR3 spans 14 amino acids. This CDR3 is CAISGTGGITEAFF. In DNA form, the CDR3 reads TGTGCCATCAGTGGGACAGGGGGGATCACTGAAGCTTTCTTT.

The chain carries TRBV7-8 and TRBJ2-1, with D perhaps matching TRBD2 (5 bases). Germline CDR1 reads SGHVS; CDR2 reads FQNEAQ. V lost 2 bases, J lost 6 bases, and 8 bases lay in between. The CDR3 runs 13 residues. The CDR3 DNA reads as TGTGCCAGCAGCTTAAGGCTAGCCAATGAGCAGTTCTTC. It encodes CASSLRLANEQFF.

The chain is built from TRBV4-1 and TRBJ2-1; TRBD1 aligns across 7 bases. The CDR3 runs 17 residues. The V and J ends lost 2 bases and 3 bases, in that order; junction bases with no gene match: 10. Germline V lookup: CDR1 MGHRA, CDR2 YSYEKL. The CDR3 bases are TGCGCCAGCAGCCAATCCACCCAAGGGGGCCTCTACAATGAGCAGTTCTTC. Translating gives CASSQSTQGGLYNEQFF.

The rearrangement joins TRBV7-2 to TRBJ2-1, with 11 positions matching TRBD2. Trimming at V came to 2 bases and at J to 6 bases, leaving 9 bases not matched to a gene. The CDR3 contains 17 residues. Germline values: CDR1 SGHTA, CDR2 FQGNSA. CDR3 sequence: CASSLRVAGGPRNEQFF. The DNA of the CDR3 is TGTGCCAGCAGCTTAAGGGTAGCGGGAGGGCCACGCAATGAGCAGTTCTTC.

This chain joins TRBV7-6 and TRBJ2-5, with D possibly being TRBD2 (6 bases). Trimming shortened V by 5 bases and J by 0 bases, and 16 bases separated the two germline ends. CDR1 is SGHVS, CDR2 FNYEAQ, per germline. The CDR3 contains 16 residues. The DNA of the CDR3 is TGTGCCAGCAGCATAGGCACGGGACTCTACCAAGAGACCCAGTACTTC. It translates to CASSIGTGLYQETQYF.

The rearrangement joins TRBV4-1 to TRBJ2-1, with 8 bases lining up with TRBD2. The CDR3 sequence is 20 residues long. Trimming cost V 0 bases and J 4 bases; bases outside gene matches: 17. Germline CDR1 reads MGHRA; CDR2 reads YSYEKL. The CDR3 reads CASSQDLEVSSGGRYNEQFF. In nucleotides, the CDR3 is TGCGCCAGCAGCCAAGATCTTGAGGTCTCGAGCGGGGGTCGGTACAATGAGCAGTTCTTC.

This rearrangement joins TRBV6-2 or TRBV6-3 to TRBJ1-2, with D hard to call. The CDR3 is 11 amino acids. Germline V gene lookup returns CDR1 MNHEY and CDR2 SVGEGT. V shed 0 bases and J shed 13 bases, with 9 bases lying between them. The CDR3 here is CASSYSTAATF. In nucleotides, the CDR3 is TGTGCCAGCAGTTACTCGACGGCGGCCACCTTC.

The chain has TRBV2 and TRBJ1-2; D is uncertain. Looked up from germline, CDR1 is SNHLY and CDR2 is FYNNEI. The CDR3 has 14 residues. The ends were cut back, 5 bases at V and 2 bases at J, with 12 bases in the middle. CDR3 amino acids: CASSPDLANYGYTF. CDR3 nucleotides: TGTGCCAGCAGTCCGGACTTAGCGAACTATGGCTACACCTTC.

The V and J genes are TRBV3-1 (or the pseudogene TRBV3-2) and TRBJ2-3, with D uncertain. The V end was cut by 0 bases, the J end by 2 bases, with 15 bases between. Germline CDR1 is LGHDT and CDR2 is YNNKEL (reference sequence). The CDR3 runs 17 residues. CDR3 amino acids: CASSQDLWLDFTDTQYF. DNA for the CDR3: TGTGCCAGCAGCCAAGATCTATGGCTAGACTTCACAGATACGCAGTATTTT.

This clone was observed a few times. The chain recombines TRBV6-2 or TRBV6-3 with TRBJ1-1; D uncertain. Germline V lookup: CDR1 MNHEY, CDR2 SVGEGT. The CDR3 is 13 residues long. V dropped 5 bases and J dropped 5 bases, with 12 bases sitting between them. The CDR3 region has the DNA TGTGCCAGCAGTCACCCCGCGGTAACTGAAGCTTTCTTT. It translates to CASSHPAVTEAFF.

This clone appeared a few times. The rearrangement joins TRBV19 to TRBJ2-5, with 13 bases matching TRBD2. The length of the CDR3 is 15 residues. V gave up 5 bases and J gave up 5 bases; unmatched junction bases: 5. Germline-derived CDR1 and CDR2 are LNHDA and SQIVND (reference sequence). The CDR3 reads CASSPGLAGTETQYF. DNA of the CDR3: TGTGCCAGTAGTCCGGGACTAGCGGGGACTGAGACCCAGTACTTC.

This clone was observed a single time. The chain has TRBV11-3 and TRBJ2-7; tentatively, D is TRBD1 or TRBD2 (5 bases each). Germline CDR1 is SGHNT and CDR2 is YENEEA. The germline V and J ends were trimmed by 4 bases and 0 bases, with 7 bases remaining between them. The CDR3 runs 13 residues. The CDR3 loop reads CASSYGTSYEQYF. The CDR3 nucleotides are TGTGCCAGCAGCTACGGGACCTCCTACGAGCAGTACTTC.

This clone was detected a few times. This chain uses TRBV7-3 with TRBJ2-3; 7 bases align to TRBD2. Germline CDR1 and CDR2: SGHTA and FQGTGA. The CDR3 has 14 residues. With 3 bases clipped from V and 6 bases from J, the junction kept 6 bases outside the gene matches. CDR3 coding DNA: TGTGCCAGCAGCTTCCGCGGGAGTCGGGATACGCAGTATTTT. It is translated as CASSFRGSRDTQYF.

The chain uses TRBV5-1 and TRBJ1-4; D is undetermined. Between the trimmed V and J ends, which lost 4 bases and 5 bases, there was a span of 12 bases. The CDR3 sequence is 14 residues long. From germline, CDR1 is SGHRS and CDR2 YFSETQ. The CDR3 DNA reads TGCGCCAGCAGCCATAATGGATTGAATGAAAAACTGTTTTTT. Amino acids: CASSHNGLNEKLFF.

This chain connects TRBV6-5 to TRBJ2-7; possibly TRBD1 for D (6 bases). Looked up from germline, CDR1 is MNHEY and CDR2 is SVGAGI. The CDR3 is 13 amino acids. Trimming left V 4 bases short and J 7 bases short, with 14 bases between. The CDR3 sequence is CASSLQGPREQYF. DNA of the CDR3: TGTGCCAGCAGTTTACAGGGCCCGCGGGAGCAGTACTTC.

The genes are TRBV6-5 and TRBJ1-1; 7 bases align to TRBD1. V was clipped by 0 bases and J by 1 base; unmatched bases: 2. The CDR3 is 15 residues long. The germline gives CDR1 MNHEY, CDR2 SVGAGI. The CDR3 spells CASSYSPGGNTEAFF. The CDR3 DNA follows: TGTGCCAGCAGTTACTCCCCAGGGGGGAACACTGAAGCTTTCTTT.

CDR3 sequence: CASSQKLVSVQETQYF. In nucleotides, the CDR3 is TGTGCCAGCAGCCAAAAATTAGTCTCTGTGCAAGAGACCCAGTACTTC. The rearrangement links TRBV3-1 (or the pseudogene TRBV3-2) to TRBJ2-5; D ambiguous. CDR1 LGHDT and CDR2 YNNKEL come from the germline V gene (reference sequence). This CDR3 region has 16 residues. Trimming shortened V by 2 bases and J by 2 bases, and 15 bases separated the two germline ends.

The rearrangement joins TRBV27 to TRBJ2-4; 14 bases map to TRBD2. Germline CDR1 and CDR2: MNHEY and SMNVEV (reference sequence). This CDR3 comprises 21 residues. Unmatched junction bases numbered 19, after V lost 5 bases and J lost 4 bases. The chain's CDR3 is CASSPNPGLAGVSRLKNIQYF. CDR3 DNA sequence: TGTGCCAGCAGTCCGAACCCGGGACTAGCGGGAGTCAGTAGGCTAAAAAACATTCAGTACTTC.

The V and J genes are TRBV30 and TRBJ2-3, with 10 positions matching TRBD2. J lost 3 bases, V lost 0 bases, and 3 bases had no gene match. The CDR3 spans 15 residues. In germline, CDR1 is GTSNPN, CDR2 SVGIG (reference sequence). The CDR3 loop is CAWSVAGGRTDTQYF. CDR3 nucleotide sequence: TGTGCCTGGAGTGTAGCGGGGGGGCGTACAGATACGCAGTATTTT.

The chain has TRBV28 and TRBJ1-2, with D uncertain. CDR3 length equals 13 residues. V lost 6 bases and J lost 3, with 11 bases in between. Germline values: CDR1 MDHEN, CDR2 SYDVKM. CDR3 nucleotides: TGTGCCAGCAGCCAAGGCGCCTACTATGGCTACACCTTC. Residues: CASSQGAYYGYTF.

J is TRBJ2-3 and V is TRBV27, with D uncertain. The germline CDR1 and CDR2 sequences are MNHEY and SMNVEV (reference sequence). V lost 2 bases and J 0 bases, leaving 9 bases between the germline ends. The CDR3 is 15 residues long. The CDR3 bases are TGTGCCAGCAGTTTAAGACGGCCTAGCACAGATACGCAGTATTTT. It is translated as CASSLRRPSTDTQYF.